This TCR beta chain was found in a study of identical twins. The study's findings and limits: Without tracking the same donors, conclusions rested on cross-sectional statistical analysis. Within monozygotic twins, out-of-frame TCR alpha sharing was underestimated by the models. Abundant beta clonotypes from cord blood bore fewer insertions; memory repertoires lacked this pattern.

As to this clonotype: Its specificity is not known.

Healthy Caucasians provided all donations. In TCRdb, the 5' RACE reads were re-called with MiXCR into one record per CDR3 protein. The sample has 1,800,000 or so distinct CDR3 sequences; less than 35% are singletons. After removal of 1 base from V and 9 bases from J, the junction contained 8 bases not matched to a gene. From germline, CDR1 is MDHEN and CDR2 SYDVKM. The CDR3 sequence is 16 residues long. The gene calls are TRBV28 and TRBJ1-5; 11 bases line up with TRBD1. The TCR was taken from a newborn girl in good health. The sequencing sample was made of cord blood. The CDR3 loop reads CASSLSRTGGYPPQHF. CDR3 sequence (DNA): TGTGCCAGCAGTTTATCCCGGACAGGGGGCTATCCGCCCCAGCATTTT.